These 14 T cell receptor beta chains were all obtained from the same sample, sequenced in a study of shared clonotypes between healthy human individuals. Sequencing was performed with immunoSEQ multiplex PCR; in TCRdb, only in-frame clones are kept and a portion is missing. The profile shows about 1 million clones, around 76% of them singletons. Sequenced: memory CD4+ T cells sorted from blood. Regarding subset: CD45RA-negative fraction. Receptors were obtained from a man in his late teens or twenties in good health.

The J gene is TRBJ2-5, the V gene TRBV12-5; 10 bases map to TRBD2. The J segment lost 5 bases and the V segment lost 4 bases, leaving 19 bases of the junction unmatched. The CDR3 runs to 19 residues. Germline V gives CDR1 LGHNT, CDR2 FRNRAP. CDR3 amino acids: CASGSPQGGLAGAGETQYF. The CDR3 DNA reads TGTGCTAGTGGTTCCCCCCAGGGCGGCCTAGCGGGAGCGGGTGAGACCCAGTACTTC. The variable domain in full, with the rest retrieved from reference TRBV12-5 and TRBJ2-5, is DARVTQTPRHKVTEMGQEVTMRCQPILGHNTVFWYRQTMMQGLELLAYFRNRAPLDDSGMPKDRFSAEMPDATLATLKIQPSEPRDSAVYFCASGSPQGGLAGAGETQYFGPGTRLLVL.

CDR3 amino acids: CASSRTGQGGEKLFF. The DNA of the CDR3 is TGTGCCAGCAGCCGAACGGGACAGGGAGGGGAAAAACTGTTTTTT. The rearrangement links TRBV27 to TRBJ1-4, with TRBD1 matching over 9 bases. CDR3 length: 15 residues. Looked up from germline, CDR1 is MNHEY and CDR2 is SMNVEV (reference sequence). Trimming cost V 6 bases and J 8 bases; bases outside gene matches: 10.

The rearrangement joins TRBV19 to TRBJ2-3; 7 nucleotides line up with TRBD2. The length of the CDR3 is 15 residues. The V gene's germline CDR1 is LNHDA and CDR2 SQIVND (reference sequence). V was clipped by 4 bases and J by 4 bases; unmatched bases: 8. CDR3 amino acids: CASSKLAAEADTQYF. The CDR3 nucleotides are TGTGCCAGTAGTAAGCTAGCGGCTGAGGCAGATACGCAGTATTTT.

The CDR3 DNA follows: TGTGCCAGCAGCTTAGGGACGGAACCTCAGCCCCAGCATTTT. This gives the protein CASSLGTEPQPQHF. The chain carries TRBV7-9 and TRBJ1-5; the D is unclear. Per germline, CDR1 SEHNR and CDR2 FQNEAQ (reference sequence). This CDR3 comprises 14 residues. V lost 1 base, J lost 6 bases, and 10 bases lay in between.

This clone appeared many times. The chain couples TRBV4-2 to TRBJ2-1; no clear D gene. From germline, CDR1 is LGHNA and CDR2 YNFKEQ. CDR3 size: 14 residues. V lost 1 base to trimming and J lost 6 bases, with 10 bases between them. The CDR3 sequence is CASSQATTPNEQFF. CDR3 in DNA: TGTGCCAGCAGCCAAGCCACGACTCCCAATGAGCAGTTCTTC.

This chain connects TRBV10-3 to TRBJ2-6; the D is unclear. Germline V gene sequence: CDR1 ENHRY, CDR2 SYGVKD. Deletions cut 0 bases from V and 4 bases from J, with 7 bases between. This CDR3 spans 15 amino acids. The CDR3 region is CAISESTAGANVLTF. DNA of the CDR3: TGTGCCATCAGTGAGTCGACTGCCGGGGCCAACGTCCTGACTTTC.

CDR3 DNA: TGTGCCAGCAGCCAGGAACAGGGACAGATCTACGAGCAGTACTTC. This translates into CASSQEQGQIYEQYF. V and J are TRBV4-2 and TRBJ2-7; 7 bases are shared with TRBD1. Germline V gene data show CDR1 as LGHNA and CDR2 as YNFKEQ. This CDR3 spans 15 amino acids. J was trimmed by 3 bases and V by 3 bases; bases with no gene match: 8.

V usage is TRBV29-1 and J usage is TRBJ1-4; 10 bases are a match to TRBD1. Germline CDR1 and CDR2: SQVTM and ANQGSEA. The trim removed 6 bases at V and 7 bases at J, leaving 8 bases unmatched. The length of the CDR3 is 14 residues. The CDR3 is CSVKLGTGVEKLFF. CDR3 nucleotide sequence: TGCAGCGTAAAATTGGGGACAGGGGTTGAAAAACTGTTTTTT.

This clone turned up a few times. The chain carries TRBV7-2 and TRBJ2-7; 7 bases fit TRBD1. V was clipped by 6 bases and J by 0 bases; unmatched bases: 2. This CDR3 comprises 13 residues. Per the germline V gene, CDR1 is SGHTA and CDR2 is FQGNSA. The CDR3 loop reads CASSWDSSYEQYF. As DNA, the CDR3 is TGTGCCAGCAGTTGGGACAGCTCCTACGAGCAGTACTTC.

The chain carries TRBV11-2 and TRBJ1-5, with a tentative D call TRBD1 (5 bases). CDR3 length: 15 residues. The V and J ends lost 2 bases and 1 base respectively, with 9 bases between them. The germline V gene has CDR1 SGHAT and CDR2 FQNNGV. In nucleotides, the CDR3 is TGTGCCAGCAGCTTATCCGGGACGAGCAATCAGCCCCAGCATTTT. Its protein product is CASSLSGTSNQPQHF.

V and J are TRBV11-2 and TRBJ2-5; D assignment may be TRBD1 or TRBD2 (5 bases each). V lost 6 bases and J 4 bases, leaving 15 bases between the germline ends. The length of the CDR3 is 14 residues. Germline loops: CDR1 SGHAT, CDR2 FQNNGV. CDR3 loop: CASRSSRDGETQYF. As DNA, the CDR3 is TGTGCCAGCAGGTCATCGAGGGACGGAGAGACCCAGTACTTC.

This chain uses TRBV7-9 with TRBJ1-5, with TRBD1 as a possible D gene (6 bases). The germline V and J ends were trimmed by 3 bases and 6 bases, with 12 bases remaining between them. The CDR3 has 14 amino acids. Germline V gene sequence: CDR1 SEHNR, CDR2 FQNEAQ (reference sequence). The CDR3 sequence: CASSFSGESQPQHF. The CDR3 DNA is TGTGCCAGCAGCTTTTCAGGGGAGAGTCAGCCCCAGCATTTT.

The CDR3 loop is CASRGRINSPLHF. As DNA, the CDR3 is TGTGCCAGCAGGGGACGGATTAATTCACCCCTCCACTTT. The rearrangement links TRBV27 to TRBJ1-6; D perhaps matches TRBD1 (5 bases). CDR1 and CDR2 (germline): MNHEY, SMNVEV (reference sequence). The CDR3 runs 13 residues. V was cut by 6 bases and J by 6 bases, with 9 bases left in between.

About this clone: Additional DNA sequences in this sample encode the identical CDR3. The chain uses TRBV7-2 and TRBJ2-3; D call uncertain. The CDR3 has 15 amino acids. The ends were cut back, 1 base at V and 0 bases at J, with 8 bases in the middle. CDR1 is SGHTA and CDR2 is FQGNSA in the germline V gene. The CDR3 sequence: CASSLGRPSTDTQYF. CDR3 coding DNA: TGTGCCAGCAGCTTAGGTCGCCCCAGCACAGATACGCAGTATTTT. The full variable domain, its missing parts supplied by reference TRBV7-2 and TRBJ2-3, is GAGVSQSPSNKVTEKGKDVELRCDPISGHTALYWYRQSLGQGLEFLIYFQGNSAPDKSGLPSDRFSAERTGGSVSTLTIQRTQQEDSAVYLCASSLGRPSTDTQYFGPGTRLTVL.